This TCR beta chain was documented in a study of beta chain features in type 1 diabetes. Study-wide findings and caveats: TCRB CDR3s from Type 1 diabetes patients were moderately but significantly shorter in all four CD4+ subsets. It was among patients, rather than healthy donors, that naive, central memory and Treg TCRB repertoires appeared more similar. Fewer junction insertions and more nucleotide deletions appeared in type 1 diabetes patients. Reads derived from cDNA could over-represent cells showing high TCR expression.

Expressed TCRB transcripts were sequenced, since all the RNA that had been isolated was reverse transcribed. This table comes from immunoSEQ multiplex PCR, and its TCRdb copy is limited to in-frame clones, with some not included. The sample includes hundreds of thousands of clones, about 14% of them seen just once. The CDR3 is 14 residues long. V was trimmed by 3 bases and J by 0 bases, leaving 7 bases between them. CDR1 and CDR2 from the germline V gene are LNHDA and SQIVND (reference sequence). With regard to this clone: What it recognizes is unknown.

Donors underwent one heparinised blood draw, about 120 mL on average. The TCR comes from a young man with type 1 diabetes. The V gene is TRBV19, the J gene TRBJ2-3, with a possible D match to TRBD1 (5 bases). Sequences were obtained from naive CD4+ T cells from blood. The CDR3 spells CASSIRVSTDTQYF. CDR3 coding DNA: TGTGCCAGTAGTATCAGGGTTAGCACAGATACGCAGTATTTT.